This entry describes one T cell receptor beta chain. Germline values: CDR1 SGHTA, CDR2 FQGNSA. This CDR3 is 16 amino acids long. V dropped 0 bases and J dropped 4 bases, with 14 bases sitting between them. The sample belongs to a study of blood T cell repertoires in COVID-19. Study-wide background: COVID-19 samples collected from the United States, Italy and Spain covered acute and convalescent phases. Nucleic acid was either cDNA or gDNA, and it came from T cells, B-cell-depleted T cells, or PBMCs.

Under the authors' procedure: Amplified reference gene primers provided the basis for estimating nucleated cell counts. Clones were read by immunoSEQ multiplex PCR, and TCRdb kept only the in-frame ones, dropping some. The DNA was the basis for D and trimming; V, J and clone size are from that table. The sample consists of some 200,000 clones, about three quarters of them appearing once. The chain links TRBV7-2 to TRBJ2-3, with TRBD2 as a possible D gene (7 bases). The sequence was collected from a woman aged 70-85 years with acute or convalescent COVID-19. Sequencing was carried out using peripheral blood. The CDR3 is CASSLAGGPSADTQYF. CDR3 in DNA: TGTGCCAGCAGCTTAGCGGGGGGGCCAAGTGCAGATACGCAGTATTTT.